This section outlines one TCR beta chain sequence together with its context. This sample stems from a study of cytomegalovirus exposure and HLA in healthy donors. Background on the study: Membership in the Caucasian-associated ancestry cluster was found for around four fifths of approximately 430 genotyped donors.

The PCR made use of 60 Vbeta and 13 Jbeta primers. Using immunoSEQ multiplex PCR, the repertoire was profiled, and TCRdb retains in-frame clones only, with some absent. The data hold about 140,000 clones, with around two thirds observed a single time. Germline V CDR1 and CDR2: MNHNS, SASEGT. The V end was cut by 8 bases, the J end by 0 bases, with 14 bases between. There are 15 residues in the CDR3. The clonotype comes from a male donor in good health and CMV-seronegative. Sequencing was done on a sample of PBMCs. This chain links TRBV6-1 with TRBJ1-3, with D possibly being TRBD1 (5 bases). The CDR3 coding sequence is TGTGCCAGCGGGGCGTCAGCCCCCTCTGGAAACACCATATATTTT. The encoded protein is CASGASAPSGNTIYF.